The 19 T cell receptor beta chains listed next were all sequenced from one sample in a study of T cell changes during pregnancy in multiple sclerosis. Only in-frame clones appear in the TCRdb table, and some are missing; sequencing was by immunoSEQ multiplex PCR. This table has about 36,000 clones, 85% to 95% appearing once. The sample comprised PBMCs (not recorded whether the cells were cultured). The receptors derive from a female donor with multiple sclerosis, enrolled in a pregnancy study.

The chain is built from TRBV7-8 and TRBJ1-1; a possible D gene is TRBD1 (6 bases). Germline CDR1 and CDR2: SGHVS and FQNEAQ. The germline V and J ends were trimmed by 3 bases and 2 bases, with 10 bases remaining between them. This CDR3 is 14 amino acids long. This chain's CDR3 is CASSFGGGNTEAFF. CDR3 sequence (DNA): TGTGCCAGCAGCTTCGGCGGGGGCAACACTGAAGCTTTCTTT. The full variable domain, in which reference TRBV7-8 and TRBJ1-1 provide the parts outside the CDR3, is GAGVSQSPRYKVAKRGQDVALRCDPISGHVSLFWYQQALGQGPEFLTYFQNEAQLDKSGLPSDRFFAERPEGSVSTLKIQRTQQEDSAVYLCASSFGGGNTEAFFGQGTRLTVV.

The chain employs TRBV5-1 and TRBJ2-1; 10 bases are a match to TRBD1. This CDR3 has 15 residues. Germline loops: CDR1 SGHRS, CDR2 YFSETQ. V lost 0 bases and J lost 4; bases outside the gene matches: 1. In nucleotides, the CDR3 is TGCGCCAGCAGCTTGGGGACAGGGGGTTACAATGAGCAGTTCTTC. Its translation is CASSLGTGGYNEQFF. The variable domain in full, completed from reference TRBV5-1 and TRBJ2-1, reads KAGVTQTPRYLIKTRGQQVTLSCSPISGHRSVSWYQQTPGQGLQFLFEYFSETQRNKGNFPGRFSGRQFSNSRSEMNVSTLELGDSALYLCASSLGTGGYNEQFFGPGTRLTVL.

J is TRBJ2-1 and V is TRBV10-3, with D perhaps TRBD2 (6 bases). Germline V CDR1 and CDR2: ENHRY, SYGVKD. V lost 7 bases to trimming and J lost 6 bases, with 13 bases between them. This CDR3 comprises 13 residues. CDR3 amino acids: CAINGGLGNEQFF. CDR3 DNA: TGTGCCATCAACGGGGGATTGGGCAATGAGCAGTTCTTC.

The chain employs TRBV4-1 and TRBJ1-3; maybe TRBD1 (5 bases). The CDR3 spans 17 residues. Germline V gives CDR1 MGHRA, CDR2 YSYEKL. V lost 0 bases and J lost 0, with 12 bases in between. For the CDR3, the DNA is TGCGCCAGCAGCCAAGACCCGACAGTATACTCTGGAAACACCATATATTTT. Its protein is CASSQDPTVYSGNTIYF.

This chain connects TRBV9 to TRBJ1-3; 10 bases line up with TRBD1. Germline V gene data show CDR1 as SGDLS and CDR2 as YYNGEE. The ends lost 7 bases at V and 3 bases at J; junction bases unmatched: 7. The CDR3 spans 15 residues. CDR3 in amino acids: CASQLGTGVGNTIYF. The CDR3 nucleotides are TGTGCCAGCCAGCTCGGGACAGGGGTTGGAAACACCATATATTTT.

The chain has TRBV29-1 and TRBJ1-2, with 9 bases lining up with TRBD1. The CDR3 consists of 13 residues. Per the germline V gene, CDR1 is SQVTM and CDR2 is ANQGSEA. J lost 7 bases, V lost 5 bases, and 8 bases had no gene match. The CDR3: CSVLSGQGAGYTF. In DNA form, the CDR3 reads TGCAGCGTTTTATCGGGACAGGGAGCTGGCTACACCTTC.

The V call is TRBV28, the J call TRBJ2-7; no reliable D call. CDR1 MDHEN and CDR2 SYDVKM come from the germline V gene. V lost 2 bases and J 3 bases, leaving 8 bases between the germline ends. This CDR3 has 13 amino acids. The CDR3 coding sequence is TGTGCCAGCAGTTTAGTAGGGATCTACGAGCAGTACTTC. This codes for CASSLVGIYEQYF.

The chain combines TRBV13 with TRBJ1-2; D may be TRBD1 (6 bases). This CDR3 contains 13 residues. Trimming took off 8 bases at V and 4 bases at J, with 14 bases between the two ends. Germline-derived CDR1 and CDR2 are PRHDT and FYEKMQ (reference sequence). The DNA of the CDR3 is TGTGCCAGCTCGACAAAAGGGGGCTATGGCTACACCTTC. It translates to CASSTKGGYGYTF.

This sequence joins TRBV19 and TRBJ2-1; D is possibly TRBD2 (5 bases). This CDR3 spans 15 amino acids. CDR1 LNHDA and CDR2 SQIVND come from the germline V gene (reference sequence). V lost 3 bases and J 3 bases, leaving 12 bases between the germline ends. The CDR3 protein is CASSMEAGHYNEQFF. The CDR3 DNA follows: TGTGCCAGTAGTATGGAGGCAGGCCACTACAATGAGCAGTTCTTC.

In regard to this clone: A read error may account for a junction end that differs from germline. The chain has TRBV7-9 and TRBJ2-1, with D perhaps matching TRBD2 (5 bases). Germline lookup yields CDR1 SEHNR and CDR2 FQNEAQ (reference sequence). The CDR3 runs 14 residues. CDR3: CASSLEPGSNEQFF. CDR3 nucleotide sequence: TGTGCCAGCAGTTTAGAACCGGGGAGCAATGAGCAGTTCTTC.

The chain joins TRBV6-1 to TRBJ2-7; TRBD2 aligns across 11 bases. Per germline, CDR1 MNHNS and CDR2 SASEGT. The CDR3 sequence is 15 residues long. J lost 4 bases, V lost 5 bases, and 7 bases had no gene match. Here the CDR3 reads CASSFNLAGGYEQYF. The CDR3 coding sequence is TGTGCCAGCAGTTTTAATCTAGCGGGAGGTTACGAGCAGTACTTC.

Concerning this clone: Other DNA variants within this sample encode the same CDR3. The gene calls are TRBV7-6 and TRBJ2-7; D unclear. CDR1 is SGHVS and CDR2 is FNYEAQ in the germline V gene. V lost 4 bases, J lost 3 bases, and 10 bases lay in between. The CDR3 is made up of 13 amino acids. CDR3 amino acids: CASSSGPNYEQYF. CDR3 coding DNA: TGTGCCAGCAGCTCCGGGCCCAACTACGAGCAGTACTTC.

V is TRBV30 and J is TRBJ2-3, with a tentative D call TRBD1 (6 bases). The CDR3 covers 17 residues. V lost 2 bases and J 1 base, leaving 19 bases between the germline ends. The germline V gene has CDR1 GTSNPN and CDR2 SVGIG (reference sequence). CDR3 nucleotides: TGTGCCTGGAGTTCCACTCTTCTTAGACAGGGCACAGATACGCAGTATTTT. This translates into CAWSSTLLRQGTDTQYF.

J is TRBJ1-3 and V is TRBV19; D gene unclear. Per germline, CDR1 LNHDA and CDR2 SQIVND (reference sequence). V was shortened by 7 bases and J by 8 bases, with 6 bases between the two germline ends. The CDR3 loop spans 10 amino acids. CDR3 sequence (DNA): TGTGCCAGTATCGGGTACACCATATATTTT. Its translation is CASIGYTIYF.

CDR3 in DNA: TGTGCCAGCAGACACAGGTTCGGCAACACTGAAGCTTTCTTT. Translating gives CASRHRFGNTEAFF. V is TRBV6-5 and J is TRBJ1-1; tentatively, D is TRBD1 (5 bases). The V end lost 6 bases, the J end lost 2 bases, and 13 bases lay between the germline ends. Germline assignment: CDR1 MNHEY and CDR2 SVGAGI. The CDR3 extends over 14 amino acids.

For this clone: Other DNA sequences from this sample encode an identical CDR3 as well. The V and J genes are TRBV7-6 and TRBJ2-7; the D gene could be TRBD1 or TRBD2 (5 bases each). Germline V gene sequence: CDR1 SGHVS, CDR2 FNYEAQ. Trimming shortened V by 4 bases and J by 3 bases, and 10 bases separated the two germline ends. The CDR3 length is 13 residues. CDR3 residues: CASSSGPNYEQYF. DNA of the CDR3: TGTGCCAGCAGCTCGGGACCGAACTACGAGCAGTACTTC. The entire variable domain, with the rest obtained from reference TRBV7-6 and TRBJ2-7, is as follows: GAGVSQSPRYKVTKRGQDVALRCDPISGHVSLYWYRQALGQGPEFLTYFNYEAQQDKSGLPNDRFSAERPEGSISTLTIQRTEQRDSAMYRCASSSGPNYEQYFGPGTRLTVT.

The chain has TRBV7-9 and TRBJ2-3; TRBD1 might be the D (5 bases). The ends were cut back, 6 bases at V and 6 bases at J, with 10 bases in the middle. CDR1 SEHNR and CDR2 FQNEAQ come from the germline V gene (reference sequence). This CDR3 spans 12 amino acids. This CDR3 reads CASSSQVDTQYF. CDR3 DNA sequence: TGTGCCAGCAGTTCACAGGTGGATACGCAGTATTTT.

V is TRBV5-4 and J is TRBJ2-5; D is undetermined. Germline values: CDR1 SGHNT, CDR2 YYREEE (reference sequence). V shed 8 bases and J shed 1 base, with 12 bases lying between them. The CDR3 extends over 13 amino acids. The CDR3 loop is CASMSGPQETQYF. In nucleotides, the CDR3 is TGTGCCAGTATGTCCGGGCCCCAAGAGACCCAGTACTTC.

The rearrangement uses TRBV15 and TRBJ1-1; maybe TRBD1 (6 bases). The V and J ends lost 0 bases and 5 bases respectively, with 22 bases between them. The V gene's germline CDR1 is LNHNV and CDR2 YYDKDF (reference sequence). This CDR3 has 18 amino acids. The CDR3 reads CATSRDWVRGGKGTEAFF. Here the CDR3 DNA reads TGTGCCACCAGCAGAGATTGGGTTAGGGGGGGAAAGGGGACTGAAGCTTTCTTT.